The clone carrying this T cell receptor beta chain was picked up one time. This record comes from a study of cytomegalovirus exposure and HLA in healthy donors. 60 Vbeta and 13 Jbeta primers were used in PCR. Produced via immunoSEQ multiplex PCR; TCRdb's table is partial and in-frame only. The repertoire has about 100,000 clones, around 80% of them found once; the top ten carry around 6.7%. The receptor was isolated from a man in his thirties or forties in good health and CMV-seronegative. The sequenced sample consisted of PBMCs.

The CDR3 coding sequence is TGTGCCTGGAAGGGACAGTCGGTAGGCTACACCTTC. This translates into CAWKGQSVGYTF. The gene calls are TRBV30 and TRBJ1-2; 7 bases are a match to TRBD1. Germline lookup yields CDR1 GTSNPN and CDR2 SVGIG (reference sequence). The CDR3 length is 12 residues. V trimming: 4 bases; J trimming: 8 bases; junction bases outside the gene matches: 7. The full variable domain, completed using reference TRBV30 and TRBJ1-2, is SQTIHQWPATLVQPVGSPLSLECTVEGTSNPNLYWYRQAAGRGLQLLFYSVGIGQISSEVPQNLSASRPQDRQFILSSKKLLLSDSGFYLCAWKGQSVGYTFGSGTRLTVV.